The 30 T cell receptor beta chains in this list originate from one sample, sequenced in a study of shared clonotypes between healthy human individuals. The repertoire was sequenced with immunoSEQ multiplex PCR; TCRdb's copy has only in-frame clones and lacks some. The data show about 1.4 million clones, with over 95% seen just once and over 1% held by the top ten. The source material was naive CD4+ T cells sorted from blood. Subset reported: CD45RA+ positively selected. The source is a young man in good health.

The chain uses TRBV7-9 and TRBJ2-4, with TRBD2 matching 8 bases. Germline values: CDR1 SEHNR, CDR2 FQNEAQ (reference sequence). V dropped 4 bases and J dropped 4; count of bases not matched to a gene: 9. This CDR3 region has 16 residues. This chain's CDR3 is CASSSSGRGGKNIQYF. The DNA for the CDR3 is TGTGCCAGCAGCTCGAGCGGGAGAGGGGGGAAAAACATTCAGTACTTC.

The CDR3: CASSRPGFYEQYF. DNA for the CDR3: TGTGCCAGCAGCAGACCGGGGTTTTACGAGCAGTACTTC. This chain joins TRBV7-2 and TRBJ2-7; maybe TRBD2 (5 bases). Germline V gene sequence: CDR1 SGHTA, CDR2 FQGNSA. The length of the CDR3 is 13 residues. Between the trimmed V and J ends, which lost 5 bases and 4 bases, there was a span of 12 bases.

The chain is built from TRBV7-9 and TRBJ2-2; D possibly corresponds to TRBD2 (5 bases). CDR3 length: 13 residues. The germline V and J ends were trimmed by 5 bases and 8 bases, with 12 bases remaining between them. Per the germline V gene, CDR1 is SEHNR and CDR2 is FQNEAQ (reference sequence). CDR3 nucleotide sequence: TGTGCCAGCAGCGCAACTAGTTCGGGGGAGCTGTTTTTT. Its translation: CASSATSSGELFF.

The chain is built from TRBV7-2 and TRBJ2-7; 7 bases fit TRBD1. The CDR3 length is 17 residues. V trimming: 5 bases; J trimming: 1 base; junction bases outside the gene matches: 14. Germline-derived CDR1 and CDR2 are SGHTA and FQGNSA. Here the CDR3 reads CASSPYYSPGQSYEQYF. In nucleotides, the CDR3 is TGTGCCAGCAGCCCTTATTACTCCCCGGGACAGTCCTACGAGCAGTACTTC.

In nucleotides, the CDR3 is TGTGCTACGGGGGGGGGCATTAGCACAGATACGCAGTATTTT. Protein sequence: CATGGGISTDTQYF. The V gene is TRBV6-5, the J gene TRBJ2-3; 8 bases match TRBD2. The CDR3 runs 14 residues. Germline lookup yields CDR1 MNHEY and CDR2 SVGAGI.

The rearrangement uses TRBV6-1 and TRBJ2-7; 7 nucleotides line up with TRBD1. J was trimmed by 2 bases and V by 1 base; bases with no gene match: 5. Germline lookup yields CDR1 MNHNS and CDR2 SASEGT. This CDR3 contains 15 residues. The CDR3 sequence: CASSEVGTATYEQYF. As DNA, the CDR3 is TGTGCCAGCAGTGAAGTTGGGACAGCGACCTACGAGCAGTACTTC.

The gene calls are TRBV7-2 and TRBJ2-2; 8 positions agree with TRBD2. In germline, CDR1 is SGHTA, CDR2 FQGNSA. The CDR3 covers 16 residues. V lost 4 bases and J lost 4; bases outside the gene matches: 8. CDR3 in DNA: TGTGCCAGCAGCTGGAGCGGGAGAGGGGGCACCGGGGAGCTGTTTTTT. Translated: CASSWSGRGGTGELFF.

Concerning this clone itself: The same CDR3 arises from other DNA sequences in this sample as well. The chain carries TRBV5-1 and TRBJ2-3; no firm D call. CDR1 is SGHRS and CDR2 is YFSETQ in the germline V gene. The CDR3 runs 15 residues. V gave up 0 bases and J gave up 0 bases, with 8 bases separating them. CDR3 in DNA: TGCGCCAGCAGCTTGGACGGAACCAGCACAGATACGCAGTATTTT. It yields the protein CASSLDGTSTDTQYF.

A word on this clone: The identical CDR3 is also encoded by other nucleotide sequences in the sample. The chain is built from TRBV25-1 and TRBJ2-7; no clear D. The germline V gene has CDR1 MGHDK and CDR2 SYGVNS. The CDR3 has 11 amino acids. Trimming left V 4 bases short and J 4 bases short, with 5 bases between. The CDR3 DNA reads TGTGCCAGCAGTGGAATTTACGAGCAGTACTTC. As protein: CASSGIYEQYF.

The V and J genes are TRBV11-3 and TRBJ2-1; 8 bases are shared with TRBD2. After removal of 6 bases from V and 6 bases from J, the junction contained 4 bases not matched to a gene. The CDR3 consists of 13 residues. Germline-derived CDR1 and CDR2 are SGHNT and YENEEA. The CDR3 region has the DNA TGTGCCAGCAGGGCAAGCGGGAGCAATGAGCAGTTCTTC. Translation: CASRASGSNEQFF.

This rearrangement joins TRBV18 to TRBJ2-5; D is unclear. The V gene lost 2 bases and the J gene lost 5 bases, with 9 bases spanning the gap. CDR3 length equals 13 residues. Germline values: CDR1 KGHSH, CDR2 LQKENI. CDR3 bases: TGTGCCAGCTCACCAACCTCGAGGGAGACCCAGTACTTC. It encodes CASSPTSRETQYF.

The J gene is TRBJ2-1, the V gene TRBV5-1; TRBD2 matches 7 bases. With 2 bases clipped from V and 7 bases from J, the junction kept 9 bases outside the gene matches. This CDR3 has 15 amino acids. CDR1 SGHRS and CDR2 YFSETQ come from the germline V gene. DNA for the CDR3: TGCGCCAGCAGCTTCGGGGCGGGAGTTCTTAATGAGCAGTTCTTC. Its translation: CASSFGAGVLNEQFF.

The rearrangement uses TRBV21-1 and TRBJ1-1. TRBV21-1 is a pseudogene segment. The CDR3 consists of 16 residues. The DNA of the CDR3 is TGTGCCAGCAGCAAAGTTGATAGGGCCATGAACACTGAAGCTTTCTTT. Residues: CASSKVDRAMNTEAFF.

This clone was detected only once. The chain combines TRBV6-5 with TRBJ2-2; 11 bases line up with TRBD2. CDR1 is MNHEY and CDR2 is SVGAGI in the germline V gene. The CDR3 runs to 14 residues. J was trimmed by 0 bases and V by 11 bases; bases with no gene match: 2. The DNA for the CDR3 is TGTGCCTCTAGCGGGAGGCCGAACACCGGGGAGCTGTTTTTT. This translates into CASSGRPNTGELFF.

The chain uses TRBV18 and TRBJ2-5, with D possibly called TRBD1 or TRBD2 (5 bases each). Germline CDR1 reads KGHSH; CDR2 reads LQKENI. Trimming removed 1 base from V and 3 bases from J, with 12 bases in between. The CDR3 covers 15 residues. The CDR3: CASSPLTGREETQYF. DNA for the CDR3: TGTGCCAGCTCACCACTGACGGGGCGGGAAGAGACCCAGTACTTC. Full variable domain (rest looked up from reference TRBV18 and TRBJ2-5): NAGVMQNPRHLVRRRGQEARLRCSPMKGHSHVYWYRQLPEEGLKFMVYLQKENIIDESGMPKERFSAEFPKEGPSILRIQQVVRGDSAAYFCASSPLTGREETQYFGPGTRLLVL.

CDR3 region: CASSMAWDQPQHF. The CDR3 region has the DNA TGTGCCAGTAGTATGGCCTGGGATCAGCCCCAGCATTTT. The chain joins TRBV19 to TRBJ1-5; D call uncertain. V was cut by 3 bases and J by 5 bases, with 8 bases left in between. Germline values: CDR1 LNHDA, CDR2 SQIVND (reference sequence). The CDR3 totals 13 residues. The complete variable domain, with remaining parts taken from reference TRBV19 and TRBJ1-5, reads DGGITQSPKYLFRKEGQNVTLSCEQNLNHDAMYWYRQDPGQGLRLIYYSQIVNDFQKGDIAEGYSVSREKKESFPLTVTSAQKNPTAFYLCASSMAWDQPQHFGDGTRLSIL.

The CDR3 here is CASSPVISQPQHF. The CDR3 DNA sequence: TGTGCCAGCAGCCCGGTTATTTCTCAGCCCCAGCATTTT. V gene TRBV28 combines with J gene TRBJ1-5; D uncertain. Germline CDR1 MDHEN, CDR2 SYDVKM. With 6 bases removed from V and 6 bases from J, the gap between germline ends came to 12 bases. The CDR3 is 13 residues long. Full variable domain (missing parts from reference TRBV28 and TRBJ1-5): DVKVTQSSRYLVKRTGEKVFLECVQDMDHENMFWYRQDPGLGLRLIYFSYDVKMKEKGDIPEGYSVSREKKERFSLILESASTNQTSMYLCASSPVISQPQHFGDGTRLSIL.

V is TRBV28 and J is TRBJ2-7; D remains unclear. This CDR3 spans 13 amino acids. With 2 bases removed from V and 1 base from J, the gap between germline ends came to 6 bases. Germline loops: CDR1 MDHEN, CDR2 SYDVKM. The CDR3 protein is CASSLTPSYEQYF. DNA of the CDR3: TGTGCCAGCAGTTTAACCCCGTCCTACGAGCAGTACTTC.

CDR3 in amino acids: CASSPGCNEQFF. The DNA of the CDR3 is TGTGCCAGCAGCCCGGGATGCAATGAGCAGTTCTTC. The J gene is TRBJ2-1, the V gene TRBV7-2, with a tentative D call TRBD2 (5 bases). V was shortened by 5 bases and J by 6 bases, with 8 bases between the two germline ends. This CDR3 region has 12 residues. Germline V gives CDR1 SGHTA, CDR2 FQGNSA.

The chain has TRBV10-2 and TRBJ1-5; the match to TRBD1 covers 11 bases. CDR3 size: 14 residues. With V trimmed by 6 bases and J by 6 bases, 4 bases remained unmatched. Germline V gene lookup returns CDR1 WSHSY and CDR2 SAAADI. CDR3 sequence (DNA): TGCGCCAGCAGAGGACAGGGGGCCGGTCAGCCCCAGCATTTT. It encodes CASRGQGAGQPQHF.

The count of this clone is one. The chain uses TRBV5-1 and TRBJ2-7, with D perhaps TRBD2 (6 bases). The CDR3 runs to 15 residues. V was clipped by 4 bases and J by 3 bases, with 17 bases between them. In germline, CDR1 is SGHRS, CDR2 YFSETQ. The CDR3 is CASSPGGNRDYEQYF. CDR3 nucleotide sequence: TGCGCCAGCAGCCCAGGCGGGAATCGGGACTACGAGCAGTACTTC.

This chain uses TRBV10-2 with TRBJ2-1; the D is unclear. The CDR3 sequence is 11 residues long. Trimming took off 3 bases at V and 10 bases at J, with 7 bases between the two ends. In germline, CDR1 is WSHSY, CDR2 SAAADI. CDR3 in DNA: TGCGCCAGCAGTGATTGGTCCGAGCAGTTCTTC. Its translation: CASSDWSEQFF.

Details on this clone: Germline and junction disagree at one end, which may indicate a read error. The chain employs TRBV7-9 and TRBJ2-5, with 11 bases aligning to TRBD2. This CDR3 has 16 residues. CDR1 and CDR2 from the germline V gene are SEHNR and FQNEAQ (reference sequence). The CDR3 DNA follows: TGTGCCAGCAGCCTAGCGGGAGGACCCGGGGGAGAGACCCAGTACTTC. Its translation: CASSLAGGPGGETQYF. Filled out from reference TRBV7-9 and TRBJ2-5, the complete variable domain reads DTGVSQNPRHKITKRGQNVTFRCDPISEHNRLYWYRQTLGQGPEFLTYFQNEAQLEKSRLLSDRFSAERPKGSFSTLEIQRTEQGDSAMYLCASSLAGGPGGETQYFGPGTRLLVL.

The V and J genes are TRBV27 and TRBJ2-2; D remains unclear. The ends were cut back, 6 bases at V and 0 bases at J, with 2 bases in the middle. In germline, CDR1 is MNHEY, CDR2 SMNVEV (reference sequence). The CDR3 has 12 amino acids. Here the CDR3 reads CASRPNTGELFF. CDR3 DNA: TGTGCCAGCAGGCCGAACACCGGGGAGCTGTTTTTT.

The gene calls are TRBV25-1 and TRBJ1-5; the D is unclear. The V and J ends lost 2 bases and 7 bases respectively, with 6 bases between them. Germline CDR1 and CDR2: MGHDK and SYGVNS. This CDR3 is 12 amino acids long. The DNA of the CDR3 is TGTGCCAGCAGTGAAGTGGGGCAGCCCCAGCATTTT. It codes for CASSEVGQPQHF.

CDR3 DNA sequence: TGTGCCAGCCAACCGGGACTAGCGGCCTCCTACAATGAGCAGTTCTTC. It yields the protein CASQPGLAASYNEQFF. The chain is built from TRBV19 and TRBJ2-1; 11 nucleotides align to TRBD2. Germline loops: CDR1 LNHDA, CDR2 SQIVND (reference sequence). The V gene end was trimmed by 9 bases and the J gene end by 0 bases; junction bases not matched to a gene: 7. This CDR3 is built from 16 residues.

The genes are TRBV5-1 and TRBJ2-2; 12 bases line up with TRBD2. V lost 5 bases to trimming and J lost 0 bases; unmatched junction nucleotides: 11. CDR3 length equals 19 residues. Germline V lookup: CDR1 SGHRS, CDR2 YFSETQ. CDR3 nucleotide sequence: TGCGCCAGCAGATTAACTGGACTAGCGGGATTCGCGAACACCGGGGAGCTGTTTTTT. Its protein is CASRLTGLAGFANTGELFF.

V gene TRBV11-2 combines with J gene TRBJ2-4; the D is unclear. Germline V lookup: CDR1 SGHAT, CDR2 FQNNGV. The CDR3 spans 16 residues. Trimming took off 0 bases at V and 8 bases at J, with 17 bases between the two ends. The CDR3 coding sequence is TGTGCCAGCAGCTTAGAGGGTGGTCGGGCCGAATACATTCAGTACTTC. The encoded protein is CASSLEGGRAEYIQYF.

V gene TRBV5-8 combines with J gene TRBJ2-7, with D unresolved. V dropped 6 bases and J dropped 9 bases, with 7 bases sitting between them. From germline, CDR1 is SGHTS and CDR2 YDEGEE. The CDR3 is made up of 9 amino acids. The CDR3 region has the DNA TGTGCCAGCAAGCTACCGCAGTACTTC. Its translation is CASKLPQYF.

This rearrangement joins TRBV10-3 to TRBJ2-6; 12 bases agree with TRBD1. This CDR3 has 16 residues. The germline gives CDR1 ENHRY, CDR2 SYGVKD. V shed 9 bases, J shed 4 bases, and the junction held 7 bases outside the gene matches. The CDR3 DNA reads TGTGCCATACTGGGACAGGGGGCGGACGGGGCCAACGTCCTGACTTTC. The encoded protein is CAILGQGADGANVLTF.